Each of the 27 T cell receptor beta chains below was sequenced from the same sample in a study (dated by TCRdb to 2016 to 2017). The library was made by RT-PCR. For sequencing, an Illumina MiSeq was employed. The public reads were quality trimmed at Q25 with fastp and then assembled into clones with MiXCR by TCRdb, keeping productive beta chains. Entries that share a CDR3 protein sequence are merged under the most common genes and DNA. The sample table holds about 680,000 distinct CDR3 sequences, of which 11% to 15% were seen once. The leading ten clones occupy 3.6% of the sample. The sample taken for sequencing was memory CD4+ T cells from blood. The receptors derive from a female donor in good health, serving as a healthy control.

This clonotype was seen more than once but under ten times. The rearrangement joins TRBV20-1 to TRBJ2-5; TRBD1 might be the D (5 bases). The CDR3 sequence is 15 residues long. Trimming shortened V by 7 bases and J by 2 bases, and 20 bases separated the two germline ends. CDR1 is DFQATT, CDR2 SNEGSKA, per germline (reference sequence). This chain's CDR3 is CSVRGALGRQETQYF. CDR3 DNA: TGCAGTGTGAGAGGCGCACTGGGGCGACAAGAGACCCAGTACTTC.

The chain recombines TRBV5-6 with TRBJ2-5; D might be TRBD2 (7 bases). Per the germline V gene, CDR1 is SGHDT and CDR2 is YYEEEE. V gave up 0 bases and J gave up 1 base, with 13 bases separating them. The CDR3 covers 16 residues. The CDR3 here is CASSLVLGGLQETQYF. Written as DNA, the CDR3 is TGTGCCAGCAGCTTGGTTCTCGGGGGGCTCCAAGAGACCCAGTACTTC.

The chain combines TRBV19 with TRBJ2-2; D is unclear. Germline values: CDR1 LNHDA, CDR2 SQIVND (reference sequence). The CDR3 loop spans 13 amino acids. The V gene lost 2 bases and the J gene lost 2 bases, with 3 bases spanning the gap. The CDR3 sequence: CASSIYNTGELFF. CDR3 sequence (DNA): TGTGCCAGTAGTATATATAACACCGGGGAGCTGTTTTTT.

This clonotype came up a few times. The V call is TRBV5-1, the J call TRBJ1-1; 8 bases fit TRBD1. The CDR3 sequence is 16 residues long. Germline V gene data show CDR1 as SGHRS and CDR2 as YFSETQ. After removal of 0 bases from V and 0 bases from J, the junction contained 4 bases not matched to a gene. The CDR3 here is CASSLAGTGMNTEAFF. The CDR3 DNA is TGCGCCAGCAGCTTGGCCGGGACAGGCATGAACACTGAAGCTTTCTTT.

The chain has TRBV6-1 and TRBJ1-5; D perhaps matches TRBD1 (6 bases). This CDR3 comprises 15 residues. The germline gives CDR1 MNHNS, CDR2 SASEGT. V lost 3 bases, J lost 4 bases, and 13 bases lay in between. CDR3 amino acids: CASSEGHGQNQPQHF. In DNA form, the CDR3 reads TGTGCCAGCAGTGAGGGACACGGCCAAAATCAGCCCCAGCATTTT.

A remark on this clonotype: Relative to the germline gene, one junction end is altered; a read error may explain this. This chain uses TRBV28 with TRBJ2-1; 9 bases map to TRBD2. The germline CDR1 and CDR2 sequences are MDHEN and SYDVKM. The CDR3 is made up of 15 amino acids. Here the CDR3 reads CASSFGGRAYIEQFF. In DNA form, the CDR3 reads TGTGCCAGCAGTTTTGGCGGGAGGGCATACATTGAGCAGTTCTTC.

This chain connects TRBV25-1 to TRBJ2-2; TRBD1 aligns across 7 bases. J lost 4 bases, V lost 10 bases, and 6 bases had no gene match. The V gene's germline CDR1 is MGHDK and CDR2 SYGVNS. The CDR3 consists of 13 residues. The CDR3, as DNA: TGTGCCACCCAGACAGGGACCACCGGGGAGCTGTTTTTT. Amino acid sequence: CATQTGTTGELFF.

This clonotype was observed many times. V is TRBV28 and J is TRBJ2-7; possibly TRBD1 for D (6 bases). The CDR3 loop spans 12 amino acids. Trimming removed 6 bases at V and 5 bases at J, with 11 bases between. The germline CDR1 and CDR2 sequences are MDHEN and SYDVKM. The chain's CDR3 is CASRSGVNEQYF. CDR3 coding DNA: TGTGCCAGCAGATCAGGGGTGAACGAGCAGTACTTC.

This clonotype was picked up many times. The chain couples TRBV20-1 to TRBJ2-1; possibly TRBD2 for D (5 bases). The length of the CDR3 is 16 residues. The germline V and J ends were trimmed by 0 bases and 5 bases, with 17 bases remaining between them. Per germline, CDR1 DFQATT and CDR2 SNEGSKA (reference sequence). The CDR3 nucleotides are TGCAGTGCTAGAGATATAAGGAGCGGTAACGACAATGAGCAGTTCTTC. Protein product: CSARDIRSGNDNEQFF.

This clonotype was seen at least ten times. The CDR3 DNA is TGTGCCAGCAGCGAAACAGGGGGCGCGAACACCGGGGAGCTGTTTTTT. Translating it yields CASSETGGANTGELFF. The rearrangement links TRBV7-3 to TRBJ2-2, with 9 bases identical to TRBD1. The CDR3 has 16 amino acids. With 5 bases clipped from V and 0 bases from J, the junction kept 4 bases outside the gene matches. The germline gives CDR1 SGHTA, CDR2 FQGTGA. The full variable domain, in which reference TRBV7-3 and TRBJ2-2 provide the parts outside the CDR3, is GAGVSQTPSNKVTEKGKYVELRCDPISGHTALYWYRQSLGQGPEFLIYFQGTGAADDSGLPNDRFFAVRPEGSVSTLKIQRTERGDSAVYLCASSETGGANTGELFFGEGSRLTVL.

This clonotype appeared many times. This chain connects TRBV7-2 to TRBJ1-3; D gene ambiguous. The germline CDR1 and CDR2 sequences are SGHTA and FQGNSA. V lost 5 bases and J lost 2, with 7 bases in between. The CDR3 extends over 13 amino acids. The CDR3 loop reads CASSQLTGNTIYF. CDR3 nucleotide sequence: TGTGCCAGCAGCCAGCTCACTGGAAACACCATATATTTT.

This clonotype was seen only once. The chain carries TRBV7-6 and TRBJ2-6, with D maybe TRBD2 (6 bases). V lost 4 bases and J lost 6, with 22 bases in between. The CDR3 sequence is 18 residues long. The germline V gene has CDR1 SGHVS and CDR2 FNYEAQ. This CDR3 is CASSWSLGEVSVANVLTF. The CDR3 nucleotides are TGTGCCAGCAGCTGGTCCCTCGGGGAGGTATCCGTGGCCAACGTCCTGACTTTC.

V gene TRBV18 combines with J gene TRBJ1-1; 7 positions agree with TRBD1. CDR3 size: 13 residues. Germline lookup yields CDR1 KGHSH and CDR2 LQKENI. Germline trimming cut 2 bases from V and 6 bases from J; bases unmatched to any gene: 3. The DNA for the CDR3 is TGTGCCAGCTCACCAGACAGGGAGGCTGAAGCTTTCTTT. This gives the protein CASSPDREAEAFF.

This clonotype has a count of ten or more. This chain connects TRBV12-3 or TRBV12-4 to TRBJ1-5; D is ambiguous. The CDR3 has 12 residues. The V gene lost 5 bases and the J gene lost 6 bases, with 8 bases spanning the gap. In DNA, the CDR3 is TGTGCCAGCAGTCTGGCGACTCAGCCCCAGCATTTT. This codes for CASSLATQPQHF.

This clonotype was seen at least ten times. CDR3 region: CASSSDPGNIQYF. DNA of the CDR3: TGCGCCAGCAGCTCCGATCCCGGAAACATTCAGTACTTC. The chain is built from TRBV5-1 and TRBJ2-4; D uncertain. V gave up 3 bases and J gave up 6 bases, with 10 bases separating them. Germline V lookup: CDR1 SGHRS, CDR2 YFSETQ. CDR3 length equals 13 residues.

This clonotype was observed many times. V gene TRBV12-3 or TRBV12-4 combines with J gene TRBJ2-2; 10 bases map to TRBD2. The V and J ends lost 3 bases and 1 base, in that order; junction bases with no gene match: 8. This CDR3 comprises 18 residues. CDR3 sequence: CASSFVSLAGRNTGELFF. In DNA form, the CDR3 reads TGTGCCAGCAGTTTTGTATCACTAGCGGGGCGGAACACCGGGGAGCTGTTTTTT.

The CDR3 DNA sequence: TGTGCCAGCAGCCTCTCTACCCGGGACACCATACGAGAGACCCAGTACTTC. It is translated as CASSLSTRDTIRETQYF. This chain joins TRBV7-8 and TRBJ2-5; maybe TRBD1 (6 bases). Germline V gives CDR1 SGHVS, CDR2 FQNEAQ. The V end lost 5 bases, the J end lost 4 bases, and 23 bases lay between the germline ends. CDR3 length: 17 amino acids.

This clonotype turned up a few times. The CDR3 DNA sequence: TGTGCCAGCAGCCGGAAGACAGATACGCAGTATTTT. Protein: CASSRKTDTQYF. This rearrangement joins TRBV5-4 to TRBJ2-3; D ambiguous. The CDR3 runs 12 residues. V lost 4 bases and J lost 3, with 6 bases in between. CDR1 and CDR2 (germline): SGHNT, YYREEE (reference sequence).

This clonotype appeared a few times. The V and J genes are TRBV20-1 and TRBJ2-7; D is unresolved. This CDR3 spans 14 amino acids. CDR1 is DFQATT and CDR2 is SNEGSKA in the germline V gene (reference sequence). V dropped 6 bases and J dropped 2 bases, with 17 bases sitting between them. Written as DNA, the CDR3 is TGCAGTGCGCCAAAGGGATCAAACCCCTACGAGCAGTACTTC. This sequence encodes CSAPKGSNPYEQYF.

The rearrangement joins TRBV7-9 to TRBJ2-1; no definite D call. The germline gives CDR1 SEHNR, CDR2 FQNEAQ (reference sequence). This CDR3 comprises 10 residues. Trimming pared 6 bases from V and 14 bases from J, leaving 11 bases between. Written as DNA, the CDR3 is TGTGCCAGCAGGCGCAACTCAAAGTTCTTC. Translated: CASRRNSKFF.

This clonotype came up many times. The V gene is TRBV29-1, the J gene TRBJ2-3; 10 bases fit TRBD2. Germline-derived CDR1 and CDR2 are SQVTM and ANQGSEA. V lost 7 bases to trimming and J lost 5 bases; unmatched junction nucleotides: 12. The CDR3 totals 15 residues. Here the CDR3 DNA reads TGCAGCGCACAGGGAGCGGGAGGGCCCGGAGATACGCAGTATTTT. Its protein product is CSAQGAGGPGDTQYF.

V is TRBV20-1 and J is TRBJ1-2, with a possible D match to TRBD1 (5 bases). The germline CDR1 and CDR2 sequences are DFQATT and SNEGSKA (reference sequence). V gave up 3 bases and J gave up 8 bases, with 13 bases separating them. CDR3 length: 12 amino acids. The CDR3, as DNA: TGCAGTGCTAGGGAGACAGTGGGCGGCTACACCTTC. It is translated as CSARETVGGYTF.

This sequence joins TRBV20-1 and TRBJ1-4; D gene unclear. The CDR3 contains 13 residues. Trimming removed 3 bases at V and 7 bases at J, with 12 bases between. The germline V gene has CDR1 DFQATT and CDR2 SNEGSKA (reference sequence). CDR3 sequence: CSASRGIVEKLFF. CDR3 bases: TGCAGTGCTAGTCGAGGGATAGTTGAAAAACTGTTTTTT.

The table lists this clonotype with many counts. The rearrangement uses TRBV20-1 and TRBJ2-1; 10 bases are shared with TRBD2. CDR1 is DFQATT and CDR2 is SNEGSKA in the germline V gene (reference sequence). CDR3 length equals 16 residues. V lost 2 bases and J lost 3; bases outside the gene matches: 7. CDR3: CSARSRTSGLYNEQFF. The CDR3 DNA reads TGCAGTGCTAGATCCCGGACTAGCGGTCTCTACAATGAGCAGTTCTTC.

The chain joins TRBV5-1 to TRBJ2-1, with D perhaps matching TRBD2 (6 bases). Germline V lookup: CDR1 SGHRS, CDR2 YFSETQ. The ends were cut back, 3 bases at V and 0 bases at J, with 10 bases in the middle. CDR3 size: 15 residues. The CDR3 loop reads CASSSSVSSYNEQFF. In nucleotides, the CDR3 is TGCGCCAGCAGCTCTAGCGTCAGCTCCTACAATGAGCAGTTCTTC.

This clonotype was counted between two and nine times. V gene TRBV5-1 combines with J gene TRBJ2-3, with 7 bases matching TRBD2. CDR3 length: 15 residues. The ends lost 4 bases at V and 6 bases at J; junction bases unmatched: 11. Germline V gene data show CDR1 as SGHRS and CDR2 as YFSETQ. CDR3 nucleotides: TGCGCCAGCAGCCCCACGAGCGGGGCATGGGATACGCAGTATTTT. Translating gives CASSPTSGAWDTQYF.

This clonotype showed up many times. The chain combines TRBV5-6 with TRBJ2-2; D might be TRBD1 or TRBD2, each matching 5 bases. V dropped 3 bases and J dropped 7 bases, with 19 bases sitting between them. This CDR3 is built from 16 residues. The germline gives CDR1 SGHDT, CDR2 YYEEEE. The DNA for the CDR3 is TGTGCCAGCAGCTCCACCGGGACCCGGCTAAGCGGGGAGCTGTTTTTT. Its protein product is CASSSTGTRLSGELFF. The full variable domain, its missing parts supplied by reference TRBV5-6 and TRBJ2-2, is DAGVTQSPTHLIKTRGQQVTLRCSPKSGHDTVSWYQQALGQGPQFIFQYYEEEERQRGNFPDRFSGHQFPNYSSELNVNALLLGDSALYLCASSSTGTRLSGELFFGEGSRLTVL.